The 17 T cell receptor beta chains below were found in one sample sequenced in a study of T cells in localized non-small cell lung cancer. The protocol was immunoSEQ multiplex PCR, while the TCRdb copy is restricted to in-frame clones and leaves out a portion. The sample yields about 52,000 clones, around 87% seen once. The sequencing used PBMCs, collected before any cancer treatment. The receptor set was obtained from a female donor with stage II lung adenocarcinoma.

The CDR3 region has the DNA TGCAGTGCCTATAGGGGTATAGCTTTCTTT. This sequence encodes CSAYRGIAFF. The rearrangement uses TRBV20-1 and TRBJ1-1, with D possibly matching TRBD1 (5 bases). The CDR3 sequence is 10 residues long. Germline V gene lookup returns CDR1 DFQATT and CDR2 SNEGSKA (reference sequence). The ends were cut back, 6 bases at V and 10 bases at J, with 12 bases in the middle.

The chain carries TRBV19 and TRBJ1-5; D not certain. Between the trimmed V and J ends, which lost 7 bases and 3 bases, there was a span of 19 bases. The CDR3 length is 16 residues. Per the germline V gene, CDR1 is LNHDA and CDR2 is SQIVND (reference sequence). CDR3 sequence: CASMGRRDSLNQPQHF. CDR3 nucleotides: TGTGCCAGTATGGGTCGTAGAGACTCGCTCAATCAGCCCCAGCATTTT.

The sample holds one count of this clone. The J gene is TRBJ1-1, the V gene TRBV27, with D perhaps matching TRBD1 (5 bases). V was cut by 5 bases and J by 2 bases, with 18 bases left in between. Germline values: CDR1 MNHEY, CDR2 SMNVEV (reference sequence). CDR3 length: 16 residues. CDR3 DNA: TGTGCCAGCAGTCCAATAACAGGAACCAAAAACACTGAAGCTTTCTTT. Amino acids: CASSPITGTKNTEAFF.

The chain uses TRBV7-2 and TRBJ2-7; no reliable D call. There are 14 residues in the CDR3. Germline V CDR1 and CDR2: SGHTA, FQGNSA. The V gene lost 4 bases and the J gene lost 7 bases, with 17 bases spanning the gap. CDR3 DNA sequence: TGTGCCAGCAGCTACGGATCGGCTAGTGAGGAGCAGTACTTC. Amino acid sequence: CASSYGSASEEQYF.

The V gene is TRBV19, the J gene TRBJ1-1; D gene uncertain. The V end was cut by 3 bases, the J end by 4 bases, with 12 bases between. Germline assignment: CDR1 LNHDA and CDR2 SQIVND (reference sequence). The CDR3 is 14 residues long. In DNA form, the CDR3 reads TGTGCCAGTAGTATCCACGGGGAGGCCACTGAAGCTTTCTTT. Protein sequence: CASSIHGEATEAFF.

The chain joins TRBV5-1 to TRBJ2-7, with a weak D call TRBD1 (5 bases). The CDR3 has 15 amino acids. Trimming shortened V by 0 bases and J by 2 bases, and 12 bases separated the two germline ends. Germline lookup yields CDR1 SGHRS and CDR2 YFSETQ. The CDR3 spells CASSLEPDSTYEQYF. CDR3 DNA sequence: TGCGCCAGCAGCTTGGAGCCTGACAGTACCTACGAGCAGTACTTC.

The chain employs TRBV30 and TRBJ1-5, with 7 bases aligning to TRBD1. Trimming took 2 bases from V and 5 from J; bases not matched to a gene: 6. The length of the CDR3 is 14 residues. Germline V lookup: CDR1 GTSNPN, CDR2 SVGIG (reference sequence). The CDR3 region is CAWSMAGGDQPQHF. The CDR3 DNA reads as TGTGCCTGGAGTATGGCAGGGGGTGATCAGCCCCAGCATTTT.

This clone occurred once. This chain uses TRBV28 with TRBJ1-2, with a tentative D call TRBD1 (5 bases). CDR3 length equals 12 residues. The V and J ends lost 4 bases and 9 bases respectively, with 12 bases between them. Germline V gene sequence: CDR1 MDHEN, CDR2 SYDVKM. This CDR3 is CASSSGVGSYTF. CDR3 in DNA: TGTGCCAGCAGTTCGGGGGTGGGCAGCTACACCTTC.

The chain combines TRBV11-2 with TRBJ1-1; possibly TRBD1 for D (5 bases). This CDR3 has 14 amino acids. V was trimmed by 1 base and J by 5 bases, leaving 11 bases between them. Germline V lookup: CDR1 SGHAT, CDR2 FQNNGV. The CDR3 DNA reads as TGTGCCAGCAGCTTAGGGGGCGGTTTGACTGAAGCTTTCTTT. This encodes CASSLGGGLTEAFF.

The V gene is TRBV5-5, the J gene TRBJ2-1, with no clear D. Trimming shortened V by 3 bases and J by 2 bases, and 9 bases separated the two germline ends. The CDR3 extends over 14 amino acids. CDR1 and CDR2 from the germline V gene are SGHKS and YYEKEE (reference sequence). CDR3 sequence reads: CASSYWTAYNEQFF. In nucleotides, the CDR3 is TGTGCCAGCAGCTATTGGACGGCCTACAATGAGCAGTTCTTC.

The CDR3 nucleotides are TGTGCCAGCAGCCCCAACGAGGGCGCGAAGACCCAGTACTTC. This codes for CASSPNEGAKTQYF. The rearrangement uses TRBV13 and TRBJ2-5; D might be TRBD2 (5 bases). V was shortened by 5 bases and J by 6 bases, with 16 bases between the two germline ends. The CDR3 sequence is 14 residues long. Germline loops: CDR1 PRHDT, CDR2 FYEKMQ (reference sequence).

The chain has TRBV20-1 and TRBJ2-7; unclear D gene. Germline CDR1 is DFQATT and CDR2 is SNEGSKA (reference sequence). V was cut by 5 bases and J by 8 bases, with 13 bases left in between. The CDR3 is 11 residues long. The CDR3 loop reads CSAGTEAQQYF. CDR3 coding DNA: TGCAGTGCTGGAACAGAAGCCCAGCAGTACTTC.

V gene TRBV2 combines with J gene TRBJ1-4; the match to TRBD1 covers 7 bases. The CDR3 length is 14 residues. Trimming took 7 bases from V and 0 from J; bases not matched to a gene: 2. From germline, CDR1 is SNHLY and CDR2 FYNNEI. CDR3 DNA: TGTGCCAGCAAACAGGGGACAACTAATGAAAAACTGTTTTTT. Its translation: CASKQGTTNEKLFF.

The gene calls are TRBV19 and TRBJ2-1; 12 nucleotides match TRBD1. The CDR3 sequence is 15 residues long. V dropped 10 bases and J dropped 2; count of bases not matched to a gene: 6. Germline assignment: CDR1 LNHDA and CDR2 SQIVND (reference sequence). The CDR3 here is CATWDRGRTYNEQFF. In nucleotides, the CDR3 is TGTGCCACTTGGGACAGGGGGCGCACCTACAATGAGCAGTTCTTC.

The genes are TRBV5-6 and TRBJ2-7, with 8 bases fitting TRBD1. The CDR3 sequence is 16 residues long. Germline trimming cut 1 base from V and 1 base from J; bases unmatched to any gene: 7. Germline CDR1 reads SGHDT; CDR2 reads YYEEEE. The CDR3 DNA is TGTGCCAGCAGCTTGTTCTCCGACAGGGGTTCCTACGAGCAGTACTTC. Amino acid sequence: CASSLFSDRGSYEQYF.

V is TRBV18 and J is TRBJ2-4; D possibly uses TRBD1 or TRBD2 (5 bases each). Germline-derived CDR1 and CDR2 are KGHSH and LQKENI. The V and J ends lost 5 bases and 8 bases respectively, with 16 bases between them. The CDR3 is made up of 14 amino acids. CDR3 in amino acids: CASSSMGEFDIQYF. The DNA of the CDR3 is TGTGCCAGCTCATCGATGGGGGAATTTGACATTCAGTACTTC. The entire variable domain, with the rest obtained from reference TRBV18 and TRBJ2-4, is as follows: NAGVMQNPRHLVRRRGQEARLRCSPMKGHSHVYWYRQLPEEGLKFMVYLQKENIIDESGMPKERFSAEFPKEGPSILRIQQVVRGDSAAYFCASSSMGEFDIQYFGAGTRLSVL.

This clone occurred a few times. The V call is TRBV10-3, the J call TRBJ1-1, with a tentative D call TRBD1 (6 bases). This CDR3 is 13 amino acids long. The V end lost 6 bases, the J end lost 4 bases, and 12 bases lay between the germline ends. The germline V gene encodes CDR1 ENHRY and CDR2 SYGVKD. The CDR3 reads CAIRVQGVTEAFF. As DNA, the CDR3 is TGTGCCATCAGGGTACAGGGAGTCACTGAAGCTTTCTTT.